The rows below give T cell receptor beta chains drawn from one sample of a study of PD-1 blockade in classical Hodgkin lymphoma. The method was immunoSEQ multiplex PCR; TCRdb's version includes in-frame clones alone and lacks a portion of them. The sample lists about 22,000 clones, approximately 68% occurring once. Sequencing was performed on CD4+ T cells from blood, taken before the fourth cycle of nivolumab. The receptors come from a human donor with classical Hodgkin lymphoma. CDR3s include the opening cysteine and the closing phenylalanine or tryptophan. D genes are given only for firm matches. Not all rows give a size; the values are once, few, many and, for expanded clones, a class.

>TRBJ1-5|TRBD1|NA|TRBV10-1
TGCGCCAGCAGTTGGACAGGGATCCATCAGCCCCAGCATTTT
CASSWTGIHQPQHF
>TRBJ2-5|NA|NA|TRBV6-5
TGTGCCAGCAGTTACCACGGACAGAAAGAGACCCAGTACTTC
CASSYHGQKETQYF
>TRBJ1-1|NA|NA|TRBV5-4
TGTGCCAGCAGCTTGGCCGGGATGTCCGCTGAAGCTTTCTTT
CASSLAGMSAEAFF
>TRBJ1-2|TRBD1|NA|TRBV13
TGTGCCAGCAGCTTACGGACAGGGAGGGAGGATGGCTACACCTTC
CASSLRTGREDGYTF
>TRBJ2-5|NA|NA|TRBV5-4
TGTGCCAGCAGCTTCGGACGTTGGGGGATGGAGACCCAGTACTTC
CASSFGRWGMETQYF
>TRBJ2-7|NA|NA|TRBV5-6
TGTGCCAGCAGCTTGCGGAGGTTCTCCTACGAGCAGTACTTC
CASSLRRFSYEQYF
>TRBJ1-2|NA|once|TRBV6-6
TGTGCCAGCAGTTACTCAGCAGCCAACTATGGCTACACCTTC
CASSYSAANYGYTF
>TRBJ1-3|TRBD1|NA|TRBV10-3
TGTGCCATCAGTAACTCCGGGACAGGGGGAAACACCATATATTTT
CAISNSGTGGNTIYF
>TRBJ2-1|NA|NA|TRBV25-1
TGTGCCAGCAGTGAATTAAGGCTGAATGAGCAGTTCTTC
CASSELRLNEQFF
>TRBJ2-3|NA|NA|TRBV2
TGTGCCACCCTGGTAACTGGCACAGATACGCAGTATTTT
CATLVTGTDTQYF
>TRBJ2-1|TRBD2|NA|TRBV5-1
TGCGCCAGCACGCCGACTAGCGGGGGCTCCTACAATGAGCAGTTCTTC
CASTPTSGGSYNEQFF
>TRBJ2-5|NA|NA|TRBV5-5
TGTGCCAGCAGTTCTACACTTAGCTGGGAGACCCAGTACTTC
CASSSTLSWETQYF
>TRBJ1-6|NA|once|TRBV4-3
TGCGCCAGCAGCCAAGCGGGGACTCGTAATTCACCCCTCCACTTT
CASSQAGTRNSPLHF
>TRBJ2-1|TRBD1|few|TRBV7-2
TGTGCCAGCAGCTTCCGGATGGACAGGTACAATGAGCAGTTCTTC
CASSFRMDRYNEQFF